This TCR beta chain comes out of a study of blood T cell repertoires in COVID-19. Study information: Some COVID-19 samples were acute and others convalescent; all came from the United States, Italy and Spain. Nucleic acid was either cDNA or gDNA, and it came from T cells, B-cell-depleted T cells, or PBMCs.

Germline lookup yields CDR1 SGHDT and CDR2 YYEEEE. V lost 7 bases and J lost 5, with 19 bases in between. This CDR3 has 16 residues. Per the study methods: The assay estimated nucleated cells by amplifying reference gene primers. Repertoires were generated with immunoSEQ multiplex PCR, while TCRdb's copy carries only in-frame clones and drops some. The V and J calls and clone size come from that table; D and trimming were worked out from the DNA. The repertoire holds some 150,000 clones, with around 87% as singletons. Input material: peripheral blood. The receptor was derived from a human donor in a cohort sampled during active COVID-19. The J gene is TRBJ1-6, the V gene TRBV5-6; a weak D match, TRBD1 (6 bases). CDR3: CASGTQGLAHNSPLHF. CDR3 nucleotides: TGTGCCAGCGGGACGCAGGGGTTGGCCCATAATTCACCCCTCCACTTT.